The 17 T cell receptor beta chains below all came from one sample that was sequenced in a study of OX40 agonist ivuxolimab in advanced cancers. Measured with immunoSEQ multiplex PCR; TCRdb has only the in-frame clones, and not every one. The sample yields roughly 62,000 clones, 84% seen once. Sequenced material: CD4+ or CD8+ T cells sorted from blood, taken in a trial of the OX40 agonist ivuxolimab. The receptors shown here come from an adult with an advanced solid tumor such as melanoma, head and neck, liver or kidney cancer.

V usage is TRBV7-3 and J usage is TRBJ1-5, with D unresolved. CDR3 length equals 12 residues. CDR1 is SGHTA and CDR2 is FQGTGA in the germline V gene. V was shortened by 4 bases and J by 6 bases, with 7 bases between the two germline ends. As DNA, the CDR3 is TGTGCCAGCAGCTGGATGGGTCAGCCCCAGCATTTT. It codes for CASSWMGQPQHF.

The rearrangement uses TRBV29-1 and TRBJ1-2; D possibly corresponds to TRBD1 (5 bases). The CDR3 covers 14 residues. Trimming left V 3 bases short and J 0 bases short, with 11 bases between. In germline, CDR1 is SQVTM, CDR2 ANQGSEA. This chain's CDR3 is CSVERGQANYGYTF. The CDR3 DNA reads TGCAGCGTTGAGAGGGGCCAGGCTAACTATGGCTACACCTTC.

This chain connects TRBV7-9 to TRBJ2-1, with a possible D match to TRBD2 (5 bases). Germline loops: CDR1 SEHNR, CDR2 FQNEAQ (reference sequence). Trimming pared 5 bases from V and 6 bases from J, leaving 20 bases between. The CDR3 length is 16 residues. CDR3 residues: CASSREGRGRINEQFF. CDR3 sequence (DNA): TGTGCCAGCAGCCGTGAGGGCCGGGGTAGAATCAATGAGCAGTTCTTC.

The V and J genes are TRBV19 and TRBJ1-4, with TRBD1 identical over 9 bases. Germline lookup yields CDR1 LNHDA and CDR2 SQIVND (reference sequence). J was trimmed by 4 bases and V by 3 bases; bases with no gene match: 9. The length of the CDR3 is 17 residues. DNA of the CDR3: TGTGCCAGTAGTATGGACAGGGGAATCCATTTTAATGAAAAACTGTTTTTT. It yields the protein CASSMDRGIHFNEKLFF.

The rearrangement joins TRBV7-2 to TRBJ2-3; TRBD1 agrees at 9 bases. The CDR3 has 17 amino acids. The V gene's germline CDR1 is SGHTA and CDR2 FQGNSA. The J segment lost 2 bases and the V segment lost 5 bases, leaving 11 bases of the junction unmatched. CDR3: CASSLTGTGSLTDTQYF. CDR3 nucleotides: TGTGCCAGCAGCCTAACCGGGACAGGGTCACTCACAGATACGCAGTATTTT.

This chain uses TRBV9 with TRBJ2-3; either TRBD1 or TRBD2 may fit D (5 bases each). The V gene's germline CDR1 is SGDLS and CDR2 YYNGEE. V dropped 0 bases and J dropped 2 bases, with 13 bases sitting between them. The CDR3 loop spans 16 amino acids. In DNA, the CDR3 is TGTGCCAGCAGCGTAGGGGGGATAGACTTCACAGATACGCAGTATTTT. Its protein product is CASSVGGIDFTDTQYF.

This clone was seen more than once but under ten times. The sample holds other DNA sequences that translate to the same CDR3. The V call is TRBV7-9, the J call TRBJ2-7; D gene unclear. Trimming stripped 1 base from V and 0 bases from J, with 10 bases between. The CDR3 runs 15 residues. Germline V CDR1 and CDR2: SEHNR, FQNEAQ (reference sequence). CDR3 DNA sequence: TGTGCCAGCAGCTTAGGCGCAGGTAGCTCCTACGAGCAGTACTTC. Its translation: CASSLGAGSSYEQYF.

V and J are TRBV7-2 and TRBJ2-3, with D possibly TRBD1 on 5 matching bases. Germline CDR1 is SGHTA and CDR2 is FQGNSA. V shed 0 bases and J shed 3 bases, with 10 bases lying between them. This CDR3 is built from 15 residues. CDR3 DNA: TGTGCCAGCAGCTTAGCCCAGGGCAAGACAGATACGCAGTATTTT. It encodes CASSLAQGKTDTQYF.

This chain links TRBV19 with TRBJ1-2, with 7 bases that match TRBD1. The V gene end was trimmed by 1 base and the J gene end by 2 bases; junction bases not matched to a gene: 4. The CDR3 length is 15 residues. Germline V lookup: CDR1 LNHDA, CDR2 SQIVND (reference sequence). CDR3 DNA: TGTGCCAGTAGTATAGGACAGGGAGGGAACTATGGCTACACCTTC. This codes for CASSIGQGGNYGYTF.

The chain has TRBV4-1 and TRBJ1-1; D is unclear. V dropped 1 base and J dropped 4 bases, with 13 bases sitting between them. CDR1 and CDR2 from the germline V gene are MGHRA and YSYEKL. The CDR3 length is 15 residues. The CDR3 here is CASSQGAWGGTEAFF. DNA for the CDR3: TGCGCCAGCAGCCAAGGGGCATGGGGTGGCACTGAAGCTTTCTTT.

The CDR3 protein is CASSLVGGPHQPQHF. CDR3 DNA: TGTGCCAGCAGCTTAGTGGGAGGACCCCATCAGCCCCAGCATTTT. The V call is TRBV11-2, the J call TRBJ1-5; D gene unclear. This CDR3 comprises 15 residues. The ends were cut back, 1 base at V and 5 bases at J, with 12 bases in the middle. The germline CDR1 and CDR2 sequences are SGHAT and FQNNGV.

This chain links TRBV5-4 with TRBJ1-6; unclear D gene. Trimming removed 1 base from V and 5 bases from J, with 7 bases in between. This CDR3 is 14 amino acids long. Germline CDR1 reads SGHNT; CDR2 reads YYREEE (reference sequence). The CDR3 DNA reads TGTGCCAGCAGCTTGCCATTGGATAATTCACCCCTCCACTTT. Protein product: CASSLPLDNSPLHF. Filled out from reference TRBV5-4 and TRBJ1-6, the complete variable domain reads ETGVTQSPTHLIKTRGQQVTLRCSSQSGHNTVSWYQQALGQGPQFIFQYYREEENGRGNFPPRFSGLQFPNYSSELNVNALELDDSALYLCASSLPLDNSPLHFGNGTRLTVT.

This sequence joins TRBV29-1 and TRBJ2-5; D might be TRBD1 (7 bases). CDR1 SQVTM and CDR2 ANQGSEA come from the germline V gene. Trimming stripped 3 bases from V and 5 bases from J, with 19 bases between. The CDR3 sequence is 15 residues long. CDR3 nucleotide sequence: TGCAGCGTTGAGGGCACACAGGGGAGGTCGGAGACCCAGTACTTC. Encoded protein: CSVEGTQGRSETQYF.

The rearrangement links TRBV2 to TRBJ2-1; D is unclear. CDR1 and CDR2 from the germline V gene are SNHLY and FYNNEI. The CDR3 runs 15 residues. V lost 5 bases, J lost 8 bases, and 19 bases lay in between. CDR3 in DNA: TGTGCCAGCAGTCCCGCTGGGGTTGTAGTAGATGAGCAGTTCTTC. This encodes CASSPAGVVVDEQFF.

V usage is TRBV28 and J usage is TRBJ1-2; possible D gene TRBD1, 6 bases. The CDR3 extends over 16 amino acids. Germline V CDR1 and CDR2: MDHEN, SYDVKM. Trimming left V 4 bases short and J 4 bases short, with 19 bases between. The CDR3, as DNA: TGTGCCAGCAGTTCCCCCCCCCAACAGGGCGGCTATGGCTACACCTTC. This codes for CASSSPPQQGGYGYTF.

This sequence joins TRBV14 and TRBJ1-2; D might be TRBD1 (6 bases). The germline V gene encodes CDR1 SGHDN and CDR2 FVKESK. The CDR3 has 16 amino acids. V was clipped by 2 bases and J by 8 bases, with 21 bases between them. CDR3 sequence: CASSQTSQTGRKGYTF. The CDR3, as DNA: TGTGCCAGCAGCCAAACCTCCCAGACAGGCAGGAAGGGCTACACCTTC.

The rearrangement links TRBV11-3 to TRBJ2-1; TRBD2 aligns across 10 bases. The germline V gene has CDR1 SGHNT and CDR2 YENEEA. Trimming cost V 3 bases and J 8 bases; bases outside gene matches: 7. This CDR3 comprises 15 residues. In nucleotides, the CDR3 is TGTGCCAGCAGCTTCGGGCTAGCGGGAGAGGATGAGCAGTTCTTC. This translates into CASSFGLAGEDEQFF.